In this sample, the clone carrying this T cell receptor beta chain turned up many times. Its antigen is as yet unknown. The data are from a study of CD8 T cells in ankylosing spondylitis. Regarding the study as a whole: Made up of 7 to 9 highly homologous variants, a TCR beta motif appeared characteristic of ankylosing spondylitis blood.

Scientists made TCR beta libraries using quantitative 5'-RACE with molecular barcodes. A single record per CDR3 protein comes from TCRdb applying MiXCR to the 5' RACE reads. The data show about 210,000 distinct CDR3 sequences, approximately 7.4% seen once. From germline, CDR1 is LNHNV and CDR2 YYDKDF (reference sequence). V lost 0 bases and J 6 bases, leaving 6 bases between the germline ends. This CDR3 region has 13 residues. The material sequenced was blood, either unsorted or a sorted T cell fraction (not recorded which). This receptor was taken from a male donor with ankylosing spondylitis. The rearrangement links TRBV15 to TRBJ1-5; D call uncertain. The CDR3 here is CATSRDSRQPQHF. The CDR3 bases are TGTGCCACCAGCAGAGATTCTCGTCAGCCCCAGCATTTT.